The 3 T cell receptor beta chains in this list originate from one sample, sequenced in a study of CD4 T cells in relation to SARS-CoV-2 and coronaviruses. What these receptors recognize is not known. Generated by immunoSEQ multiplex PCR, the TCRdb table keeps only in-frame clones and is missing some. The sample lists 43,000 or so clones, more than 65% seen once, with approximately 1.5% in the top ten. Sequenced sample: naive CD4+ T cells from PBMCs, cultured in vitro. Subset indicated: naive CD4+ T cells isolated by negative enrichment. The receptors come from an adult with COVID-19.

The chain links TRBV7-9 to TRBJ1-4; D remains unclear. From germline, CDR1 is SEHNR and CDR2 FQNEAQ (reference sequence). The CDR3 is made up of 15 amino acids. V lost 3 bases, J lost 3 bases, and 11 bases lay in between. The CDR3: CASSFLGSSNEKLFF. The CDR3 nucleotides read TGTGCCAGCAGCTTCTTGGGCAGCTCTAATGAAAAACTGTTTTTT.

Comment on this clone: Distinct nucleotide sequences in the sample also encode this CDR3. V is TRBV18 and J is TRBJ2-5; no firm D call. This CDR3 region has 11 residues. V lost 2 bases to trimming and J lost 5 bases, with 3 bases between them. Germline CDR1 reads KGHSH; CDR2 reads LQKENI. CDR3 amino acids: CASSPRETQYF. The CDR3 nucleotides are TGTGCCAGCTCACCAAGGGAGACCCAGTACTTC. Full variable domain (rest looked up from reference TRBV18 and TRBJ2-5): NAGVMQNPRHLVRRRGQEARLRCSPMKGHSHVYWYRQLPEEGLKFMVYLQKENIIDESGMPKERFSAEFPKEGPSILRIQQVVRGDSAAYFCASSPRETQYFGPGTRLLVL.

V gene TRBV29-1 combines with J gene TRBJ1-2; unclear D gene. CDR3 length equals 10 residues. Trimming removed 5 bases from V and 7 bases from J, with 8 bases in between. The V gene's germline CDR1 is SQVTM and CDR2 ANQGSEA. CDR3 loop: CSVFLGGYTF. The DNA of the CDR3 is TGCAGCGTTTTCCTAGGTGGCTACACCTTC.